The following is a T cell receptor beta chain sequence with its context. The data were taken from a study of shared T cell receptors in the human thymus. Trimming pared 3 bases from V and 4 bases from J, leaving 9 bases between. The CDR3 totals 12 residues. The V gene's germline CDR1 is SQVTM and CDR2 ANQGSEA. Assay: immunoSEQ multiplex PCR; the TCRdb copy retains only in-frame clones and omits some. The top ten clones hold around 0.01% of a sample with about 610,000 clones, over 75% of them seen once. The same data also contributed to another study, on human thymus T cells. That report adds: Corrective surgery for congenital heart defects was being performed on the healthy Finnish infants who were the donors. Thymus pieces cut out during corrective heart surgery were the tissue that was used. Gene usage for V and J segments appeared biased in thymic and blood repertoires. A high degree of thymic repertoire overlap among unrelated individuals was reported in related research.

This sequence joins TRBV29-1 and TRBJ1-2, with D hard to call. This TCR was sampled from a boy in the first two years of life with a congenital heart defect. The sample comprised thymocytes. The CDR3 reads CSVDADFYGYTF. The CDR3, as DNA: TGCAGCGTTGACGCAGATTTCTATGGCTACACCTTC.